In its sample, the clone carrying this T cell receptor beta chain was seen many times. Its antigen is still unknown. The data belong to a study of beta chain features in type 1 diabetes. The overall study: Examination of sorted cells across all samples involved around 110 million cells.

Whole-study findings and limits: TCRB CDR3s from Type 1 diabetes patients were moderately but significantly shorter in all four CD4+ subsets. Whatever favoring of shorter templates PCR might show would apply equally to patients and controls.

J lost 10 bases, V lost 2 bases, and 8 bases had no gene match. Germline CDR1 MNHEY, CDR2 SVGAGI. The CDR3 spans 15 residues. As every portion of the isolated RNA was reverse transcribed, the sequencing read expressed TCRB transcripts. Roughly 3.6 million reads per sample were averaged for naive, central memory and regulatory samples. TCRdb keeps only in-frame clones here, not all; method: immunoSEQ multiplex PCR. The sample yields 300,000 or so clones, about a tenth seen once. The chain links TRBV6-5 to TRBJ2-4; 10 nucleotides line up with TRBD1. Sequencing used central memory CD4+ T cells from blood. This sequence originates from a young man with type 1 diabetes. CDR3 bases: TGTGCCAGCAGTTACCCGGGACAGGGGTCCTGGATTCAGTACTTC. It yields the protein CASSYPGQGSWIQYF.